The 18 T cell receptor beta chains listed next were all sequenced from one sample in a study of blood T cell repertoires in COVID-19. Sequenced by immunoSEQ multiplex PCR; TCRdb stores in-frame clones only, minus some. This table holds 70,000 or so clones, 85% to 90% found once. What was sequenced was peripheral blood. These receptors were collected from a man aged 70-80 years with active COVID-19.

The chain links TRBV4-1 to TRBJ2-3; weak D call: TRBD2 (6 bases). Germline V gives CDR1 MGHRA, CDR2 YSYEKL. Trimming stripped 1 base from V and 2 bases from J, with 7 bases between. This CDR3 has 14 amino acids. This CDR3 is CASSQGGDTDTQYF. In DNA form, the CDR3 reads TGCGCCAGCAGCCAAGGGGGGGACACAGATACGCAGTATTTT.

Here the CDR3 DNA reads TGTGCCAGCACCGGGCCGGGGGGCCACGAGCAGTACTTC. It specifies CASTGPGGHEQYF. The genes are TRBV19 and TRBJ2-7; D is perhaps TRBD2 (7 bases). V was shortened by 9 bases and J by 5 bases, with 17 bases between the two germline ends. Germline V CDR1 and CDR2: LNHDA, SQIVND (reference sequence). The CDR3 runs 13 residues.

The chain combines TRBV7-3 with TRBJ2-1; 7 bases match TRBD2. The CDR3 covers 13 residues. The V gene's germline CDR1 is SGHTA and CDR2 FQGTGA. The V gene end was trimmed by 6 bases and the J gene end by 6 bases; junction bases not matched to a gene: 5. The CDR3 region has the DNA TGTGCCAGCAGATTGGCTAGCGGCAATGAGCAGTTCTTC. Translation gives CASRLASGNEQFF.

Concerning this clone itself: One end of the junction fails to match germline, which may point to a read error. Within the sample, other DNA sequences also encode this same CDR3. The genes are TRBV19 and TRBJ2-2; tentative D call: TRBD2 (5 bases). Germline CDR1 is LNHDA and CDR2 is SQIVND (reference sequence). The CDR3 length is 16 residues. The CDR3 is CASSILGAANTGELFF. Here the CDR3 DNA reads TGTGCCAGTAGTATTCTGGGAGCCGCGAACACCGGAGAGCTGTTTTTT.

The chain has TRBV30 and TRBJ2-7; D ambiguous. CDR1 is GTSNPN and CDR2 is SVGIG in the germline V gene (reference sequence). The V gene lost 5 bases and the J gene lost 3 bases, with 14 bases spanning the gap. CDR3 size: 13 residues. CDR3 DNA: TGTGCCTGGCAAAAGACTGATCGCTACGAGCAGTACTTC. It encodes CAWQKTDRYEQYF.

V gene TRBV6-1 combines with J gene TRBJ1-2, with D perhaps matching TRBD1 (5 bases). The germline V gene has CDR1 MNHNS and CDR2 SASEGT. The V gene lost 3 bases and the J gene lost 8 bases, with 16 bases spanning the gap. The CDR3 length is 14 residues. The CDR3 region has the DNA TGTGCCAGCAGTGAGGGCAGGGTAGTCGGGGGCTACACCTTC. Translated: CASSEGRVVGGYTF.

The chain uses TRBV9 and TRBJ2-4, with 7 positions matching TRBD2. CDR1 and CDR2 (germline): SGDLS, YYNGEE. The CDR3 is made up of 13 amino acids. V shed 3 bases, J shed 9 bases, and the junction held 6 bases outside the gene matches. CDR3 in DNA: TGTGCCAGCAGCGCCCCACTAGCGCGCATTCAGTACTTC. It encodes CASSAPLARIQYF.

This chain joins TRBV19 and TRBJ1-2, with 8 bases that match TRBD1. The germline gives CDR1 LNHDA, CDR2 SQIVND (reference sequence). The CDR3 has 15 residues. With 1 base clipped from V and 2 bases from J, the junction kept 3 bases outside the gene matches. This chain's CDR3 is CASSIAAGGNYGYTF. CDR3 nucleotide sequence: TGTGCCAGTAGTATAGCGGCAGGGGGCAACTATGGCTACACCTTC.

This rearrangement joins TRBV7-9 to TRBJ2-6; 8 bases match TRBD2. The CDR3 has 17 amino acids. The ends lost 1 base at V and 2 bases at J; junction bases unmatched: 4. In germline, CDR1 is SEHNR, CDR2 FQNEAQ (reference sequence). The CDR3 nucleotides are TGTGCCAGCAGCTTAGTCCGGGGGGGCACTGGGGCCAACGTCCTGACTTTC. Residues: CASSLVRGGTGANVLTF.

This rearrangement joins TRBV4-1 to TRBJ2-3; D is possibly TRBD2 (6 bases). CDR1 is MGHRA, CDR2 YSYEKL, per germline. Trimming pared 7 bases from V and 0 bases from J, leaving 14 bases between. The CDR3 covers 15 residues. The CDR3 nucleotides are TGCGCCAGCACGTCTGAGAGCGGGAGCACAGATACGCAGTATTTT. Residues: CASTSESGSTDTQYF.

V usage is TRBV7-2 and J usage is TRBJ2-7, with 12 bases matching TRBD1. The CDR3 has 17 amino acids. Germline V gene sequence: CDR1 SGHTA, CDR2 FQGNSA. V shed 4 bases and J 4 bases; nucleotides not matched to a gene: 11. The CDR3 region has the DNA TGTGCCAGCAGCTACCGCCACGGGACAGGGGGCTGGTACGAGCAGTACTTC. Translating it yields CASSYRHGTGGWYEQYF.

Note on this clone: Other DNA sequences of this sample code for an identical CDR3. The CDR3 DNA reads TGTGCCACCAGTGACCGTCGGGTGGGGCGGGAATGGACCGGGGAGCTGTTTTTT. This gives the protein CATSDRRVGREWTGELFF. V usage is TRBV24-1 and J usage is TRBJ2-2, with D possibly matching TRBD2 (6 bases). This CDR3 is built from 18 residues. The germline CDR1 and CDR2 sequences are KGHDR and SFDVKD. V lost 4 bases, J lost 5 bases, and 22 bases lay in between.

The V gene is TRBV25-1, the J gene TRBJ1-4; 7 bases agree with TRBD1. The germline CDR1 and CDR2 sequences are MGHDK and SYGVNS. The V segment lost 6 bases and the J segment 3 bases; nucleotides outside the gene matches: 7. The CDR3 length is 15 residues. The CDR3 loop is CASRRGLNPNEKLFF. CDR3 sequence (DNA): TGTGCCAGCAGGAGGGGGCTGAACCCTAATGAAAAACTGTTTTTT.

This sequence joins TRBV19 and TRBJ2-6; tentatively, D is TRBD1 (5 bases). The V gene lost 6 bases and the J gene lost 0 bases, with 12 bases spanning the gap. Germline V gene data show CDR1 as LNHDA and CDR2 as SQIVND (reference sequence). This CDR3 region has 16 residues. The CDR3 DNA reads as TGTGCCAGTAGCCCCGACAGCCTCTCTGGGGCCAACGTCCTGACTTTC. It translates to CASSPDSLSGANVLTF.

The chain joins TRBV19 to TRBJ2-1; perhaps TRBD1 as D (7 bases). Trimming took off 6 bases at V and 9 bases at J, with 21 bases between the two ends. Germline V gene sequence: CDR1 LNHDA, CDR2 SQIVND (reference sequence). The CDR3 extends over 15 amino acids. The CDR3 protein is CASSPGGPLGGEQFF. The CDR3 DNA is TGTGCCAGTAGCCCAGGGGGGCCCCTGGGGGGTGAGCAGTTCTTC.

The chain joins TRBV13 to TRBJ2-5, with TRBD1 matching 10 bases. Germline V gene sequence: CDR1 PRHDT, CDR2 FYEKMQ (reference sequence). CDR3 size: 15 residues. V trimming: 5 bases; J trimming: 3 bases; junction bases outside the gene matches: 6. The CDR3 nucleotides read TGTGCCAGCAGCCCCCGCGGGACAGGGGAAGAGACCCAGTACTTC. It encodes CASSPRGTGEETQYF.

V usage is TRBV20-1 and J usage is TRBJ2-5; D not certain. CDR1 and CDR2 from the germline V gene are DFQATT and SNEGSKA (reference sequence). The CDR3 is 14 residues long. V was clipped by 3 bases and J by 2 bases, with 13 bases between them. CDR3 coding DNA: TGCAGTGCTAGTAGTTGGCAGACACAAGAGACCCAGTACTTC. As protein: CSASSWQTQETQYF.

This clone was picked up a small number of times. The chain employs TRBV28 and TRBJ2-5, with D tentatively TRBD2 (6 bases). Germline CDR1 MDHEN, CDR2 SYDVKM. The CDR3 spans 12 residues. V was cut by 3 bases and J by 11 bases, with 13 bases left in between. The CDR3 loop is CASSLGGWGQYF. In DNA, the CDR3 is TGTGCCAGCAGTTTGGGAGGTTGGGGTCAGTACTTC.